The 5 T cell receptor beta chains below come from one sample, sequenced in a study of identical twins. TCRdb reprocessed the 5' RACE reads with MiXCR, giving one entry per CDR3 protein. The table lists roughly 250,000 distinct CDR3 sequences, around an eighth of them singletons. The sequenced sample consisted of memory (CD45RO+) T cells sorted from blood. Every receptor here comes from a woman aged 18-35 years in good health.

This clonotype was seen a few times. The V call is TRBV20-1, the J call TRBJ2-5, with D possibly being TRBD1 (5 bases). Germline V CDR1 and CDR2: DFQATT, SNEGSKA (reference sequence). V gave up 0 bases and J gave up 3 bases, with 11 bases separating them. CDR3 length: 14 amino acids. The CDR3 spells CSARDQTGEETQYF. The CDR3, as DNA: TGCAGTGCTAGAGATCAAACAGGCGAAGAGACCCAGTACTTC.

The chain links TRBV27 to TRBJ1-1; D gene ambiguous. Trimming took off 3 bases at V and 3 bases at J, with 8 bases between the two ends. From germline, CDR1 is MNHEY and CDR2 SMNVEV (reference sequence). This CDR3 has 13 amino acids. CDR3 nucleotides: TGTGCCAGCAGTTTCGGAGGGCACACTGAAGCTTTCTTT. This codes for CASSFGGHTEAFF.

This clonotype has a handful of counts. This rearrangement joins TRBV7-2 to TRBJ1-1; 7 nucleotides align to TRBD1. The germline CDR1 and CDR2 sequences are SGHTA and FQGNSA. Trimming at V came to 8 bases and at J to 3 bases, leaving 6 bases not matched to a gene. The CDR3 length is 13 residues. The CDR3 region is CASLRGGHTEAFF. CDR3 nucleotides: TGTGCCAGCCTGCGAGGGGGCCACACTGAAGCTTTCTTT.

This clonotype was counted only a few times. V gene TRBV6-1 combines with J gene TRBJ2-6; D unresolved. The V gene's germline CDR1 is MNHNS and CDR2 SASEGT. The ends were cut back, 0 bases at V and 0 bases at J, with 12 bases in the middle. The CDR3 has 18 amino acids. The CDR3 sequence: CASSEARIRSSGANVLTF. CDR3 sequence (DNA): TGTGCCAGCAGTGAAGCGAGAATCAGGAGCTCTGGGGCCAACGTCCTGACTTTC.

The sample holds a few counts of this clonotype. The genes are TRBV10-3 and TRBJ1-6; 7 nucleotides agree with TRBD1. Unmatched junction bases numbered 6, after V lost 6 bases and J lost 10 bases. This CDR3 contains 13 residues. Per germline, CDR1 ENHRY and CDR2 SYGVKD. The CDR3 region has the DNA TGTGCCATCAGGGGACAGCTGGACTCACCCCTCCACTTT. Translating gives CAIRGQLDSPLHF.